This TCR beta chain was captured in a study of T cell repertoires in cytomegalovirus infection. Germline V gene data show CDR1 as MNHEY and CDR2 as SVGEGT. CDR3 length: 14 amino acids. V gave up 6 bases and J gave up 4 bases; unmatched junction bases: 7. A note on this clonotype: Its antigen is unidentified.

One entry per CDR3 protein, called by TCRdb with MiXCR from the reads. The sample consists of about 52,000 distinct CDR3 sequences, 15% to 20% of them appearing once. This sequence originates from a human donor in good health (CMV status not recorded). Some clones in this sample may be carry-over from other donors' samples. The sequencing used CD8+ T cells from cultured PBMCs, collected from culture after CMV antigen stimulation. The V call is TRBV6-2 or TRBV6-3, the J call TRBJ1-2; 8 bases line up with TRBD1. In DNA form, the CDR3 reads TGTGCCAGCAGAAGACAGGGGTTCGGCTATGGCTACACCTTC. Translated: CASRRQGFGYGYTF.